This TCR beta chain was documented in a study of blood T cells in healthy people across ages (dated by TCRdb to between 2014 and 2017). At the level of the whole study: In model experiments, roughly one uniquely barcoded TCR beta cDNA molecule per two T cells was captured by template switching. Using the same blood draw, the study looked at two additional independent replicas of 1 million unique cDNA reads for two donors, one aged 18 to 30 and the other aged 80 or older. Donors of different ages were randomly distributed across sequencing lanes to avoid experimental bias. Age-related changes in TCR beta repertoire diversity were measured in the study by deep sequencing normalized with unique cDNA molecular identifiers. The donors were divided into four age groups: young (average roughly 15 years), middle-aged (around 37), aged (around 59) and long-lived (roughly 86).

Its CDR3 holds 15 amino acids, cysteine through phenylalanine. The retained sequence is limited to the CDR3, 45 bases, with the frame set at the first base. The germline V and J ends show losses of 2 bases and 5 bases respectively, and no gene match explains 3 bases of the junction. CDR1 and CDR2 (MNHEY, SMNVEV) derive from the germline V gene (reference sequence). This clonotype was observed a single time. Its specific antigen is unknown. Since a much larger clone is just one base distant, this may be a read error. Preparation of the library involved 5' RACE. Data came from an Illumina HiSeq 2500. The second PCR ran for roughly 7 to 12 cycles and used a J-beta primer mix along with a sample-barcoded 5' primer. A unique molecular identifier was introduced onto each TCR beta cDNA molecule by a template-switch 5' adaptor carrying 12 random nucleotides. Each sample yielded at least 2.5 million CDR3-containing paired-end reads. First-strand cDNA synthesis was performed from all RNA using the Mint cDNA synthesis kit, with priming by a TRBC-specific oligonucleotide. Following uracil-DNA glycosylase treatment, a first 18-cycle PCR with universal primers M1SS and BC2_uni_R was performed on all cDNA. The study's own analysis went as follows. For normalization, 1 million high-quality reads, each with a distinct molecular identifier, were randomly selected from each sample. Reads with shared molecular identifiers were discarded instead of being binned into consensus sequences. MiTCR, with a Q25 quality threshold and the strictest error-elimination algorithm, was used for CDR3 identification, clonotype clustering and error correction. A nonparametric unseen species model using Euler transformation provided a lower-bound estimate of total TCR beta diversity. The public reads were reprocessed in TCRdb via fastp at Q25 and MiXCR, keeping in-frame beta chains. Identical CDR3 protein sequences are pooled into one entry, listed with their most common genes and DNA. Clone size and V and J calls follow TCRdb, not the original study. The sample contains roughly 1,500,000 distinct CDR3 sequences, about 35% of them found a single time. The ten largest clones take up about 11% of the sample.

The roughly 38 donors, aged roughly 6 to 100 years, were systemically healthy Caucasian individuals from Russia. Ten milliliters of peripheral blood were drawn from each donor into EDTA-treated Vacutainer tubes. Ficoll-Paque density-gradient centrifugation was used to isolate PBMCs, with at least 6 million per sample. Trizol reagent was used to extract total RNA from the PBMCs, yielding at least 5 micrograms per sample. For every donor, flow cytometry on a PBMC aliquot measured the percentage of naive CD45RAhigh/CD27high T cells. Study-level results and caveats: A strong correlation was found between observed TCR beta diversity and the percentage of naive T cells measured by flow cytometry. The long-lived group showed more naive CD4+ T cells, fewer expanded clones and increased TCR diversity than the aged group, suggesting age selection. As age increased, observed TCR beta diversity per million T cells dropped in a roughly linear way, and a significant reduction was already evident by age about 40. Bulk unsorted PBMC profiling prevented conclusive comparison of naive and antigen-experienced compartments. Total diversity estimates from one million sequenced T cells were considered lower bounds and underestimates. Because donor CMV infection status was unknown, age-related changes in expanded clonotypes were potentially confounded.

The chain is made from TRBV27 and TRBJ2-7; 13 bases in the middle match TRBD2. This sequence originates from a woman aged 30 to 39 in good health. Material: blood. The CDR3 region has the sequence CASSLGTSGTDEQYF. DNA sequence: TGTGCCAGCAGTTTAGGGACTAGCGGGACTGACGAGCAGTACTTC.